This T cell receptor (beta chain) emerged from a study of multiple sclerosis patients with progressive multifocal leukoencephalopathy (dated by TCRdb to the late 2010s). Regarding the research as a whole: Peripheral T and B cells were examined in MS patients who went on to develop PML (4 under natalizumab, 1 after alemtuzumab) as well as in treated patients who did not. Two natalizumab-treated patients who later developed PML were followed longitudinally from before therapy through 6 and 12 months to PML onset. The goal was to find JC virus-specific or public T-cell expansions that arose at the time of PML onset.

As regards this clone: What this receptor recognizes is not known. No base quality values were provided; no much bigger clone lies one nucleotide off.

The germline ends are 15 bases apart after V is trimmed by 4 bases and J by 7 bases. The CDR3 runs 13 amino acids, cysteine and phenylalanine included. Of all the DNA, just the CDR3 is kept, 39 bases in frame from base 1. The germline V gene yields SGHRS for CDR1 and YFSETQ for CDR2. Amplification of TRB CDR3 regions from genomic DNA was performed at survey-level depth using the immunoSEQ two-step multiplex PCR. Each PCR was spiked with synthetic inline TR CDR3 controls spanning all V-J pairings to estimate template counts and remove amplification bias. Reads were processed so that amplification and sequencing bias were reduced, and quantification was performed against synthetic TR CDR3 analogs. On the study's bioinformatics: Raw data were processed in ImmunoSEQ Analyzer, removing out-of-frame sequences and CDR3s with stop codons, and genes were named by IMGT nomenclature. Normalized Shannon entropy, defined as 1 minus Pielou's evenness, served as the summary measure of repertoire diversity. TRB sequences were treated as identical only when sharing V gene, J gene and CDR3. Public PML clonotypes were defined as CDR3s shared by two or more PML-onset samples but absent from earlier samples, from controls, and from public databases. Positional CDR3 amino acid composition was analyzed in Skylign with the observed count method. TCRdb obtained this table from immuneACCESS and retained in-frame rearrangements with V and J assigned. These tables miss some clones; where compared with another copy, unresolved V genes account for less than half of the shortfall, and the remainder is unexplained. V and J calls and clone size follow that table, whereas D and trimming were derived from the DNA. This sample has roughly 28,000 clones in its table, and around 83% of those were observed once. 12% of the sample is taken by the ten largest.

Read against the paper, the sample's time point label means: time of PML onset. The label giving this sample's treatment or condition can be read as: on natalizumab therapy at sampling. PML diagnosis was based on clinical and MRI findings and was confirmed by detection of JC virus DNA in cerebrospinal fluid. In the natalizumab-treated patients, PML developed after between roughly 15 and 60 months of natalizumab therapy. All listed patients had previously received interferon beta, and all PML patients were female. At the time of PML onset, T3 blood samples were collected. Ficoll-Hypaque density gradient centrifugation was used to isolate peripheral blood mononuclear cells. Overall results and qualifications from the work: With only a small, descriptive cohort, it remained unclear whether the findings reflect JC virus infection or general immunocompromise. Lower normalized Shannon entropy suggested less diverse TRB repertoires in most PML patients, whereas the natalizumab-treated controls showed values near 1. Analysis was limited to peripheral blood, even though cerebrospinal fluid or brain lymphocytes might be more informative for natalizumab-associated PML. Only PML patients had TRB clones above 0.5% frequency, but the clones expanded at PML onset were already present before and during natalizumab therapy. No common TRBV or TRBJ gene usage or preferential TRBV-TRBJ pairings were detected when PML developed.

This clonotype originated in a woman aged 25 to 39 with progressive multifocal leukoencephalopathy. The source material was PBMCs, sampled from a patient treated with natalizumab. The V gene is TRBV5-1 and the J gene is TRBJ2-7, and the D gene may be TRBD1, 5 bases matching. The CDR3 protein is CASSLQTALEQYF. The sequence in DNA is TGCGCCAGCAGCCTACAGACAGCCTTGGAGCAGTACTTC.